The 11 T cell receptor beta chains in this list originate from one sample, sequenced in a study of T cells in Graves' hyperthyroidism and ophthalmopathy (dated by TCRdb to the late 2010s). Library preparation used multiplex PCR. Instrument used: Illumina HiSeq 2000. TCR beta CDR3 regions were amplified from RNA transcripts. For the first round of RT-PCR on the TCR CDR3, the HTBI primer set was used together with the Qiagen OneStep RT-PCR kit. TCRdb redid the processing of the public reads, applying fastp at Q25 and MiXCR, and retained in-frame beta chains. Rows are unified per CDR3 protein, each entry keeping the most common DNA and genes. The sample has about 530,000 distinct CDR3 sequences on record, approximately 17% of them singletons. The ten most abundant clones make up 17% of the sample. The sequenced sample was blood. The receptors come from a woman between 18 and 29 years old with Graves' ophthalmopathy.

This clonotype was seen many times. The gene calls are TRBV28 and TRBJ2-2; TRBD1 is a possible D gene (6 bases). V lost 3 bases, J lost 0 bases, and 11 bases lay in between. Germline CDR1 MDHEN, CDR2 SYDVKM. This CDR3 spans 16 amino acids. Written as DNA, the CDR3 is TGTGCCAGCAGTTTCCAAAACAGGGCGAACACCGGGGAGCTGTTTTTT. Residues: CASSFQNRANTGELFF.

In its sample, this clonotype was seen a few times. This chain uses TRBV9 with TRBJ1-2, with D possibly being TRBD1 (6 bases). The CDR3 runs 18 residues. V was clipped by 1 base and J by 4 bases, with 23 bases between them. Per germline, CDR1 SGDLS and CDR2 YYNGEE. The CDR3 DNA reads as TGTGCCAGCAGCGTATCCAAGACCCAGGGGATTGGGGTCTATGGCTACACCTTC. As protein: CASSVSKTQGIGVYGYTF.

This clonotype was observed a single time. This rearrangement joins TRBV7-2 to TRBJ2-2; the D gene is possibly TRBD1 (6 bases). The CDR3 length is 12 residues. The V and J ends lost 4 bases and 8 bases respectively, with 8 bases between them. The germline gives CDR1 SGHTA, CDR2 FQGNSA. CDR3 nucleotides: TGTGCCAGCAGCTACAGGGTTGGGGAGCTGTTTTTT. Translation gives CASSYRVGELFF. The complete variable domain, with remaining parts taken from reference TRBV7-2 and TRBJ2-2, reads GAGVSQSPSNKVTEKGKDVELRCDPISGHTALYWYRQSLGQGLEFLIYFQGNSAPDKSGLPSDRFSAERTGGSVSTLTIQRTQQEDSAVYLCASSYRVGELFFGEGSRLTVL.

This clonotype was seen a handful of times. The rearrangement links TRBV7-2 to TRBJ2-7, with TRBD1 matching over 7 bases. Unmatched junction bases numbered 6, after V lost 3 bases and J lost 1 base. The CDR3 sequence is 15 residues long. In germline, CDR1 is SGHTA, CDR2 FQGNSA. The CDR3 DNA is TGTGCCAGCAGCTTCTACAGGGGAATTTCCTACGAGCAGTACTTC. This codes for CASSFYRGISYEQYF.

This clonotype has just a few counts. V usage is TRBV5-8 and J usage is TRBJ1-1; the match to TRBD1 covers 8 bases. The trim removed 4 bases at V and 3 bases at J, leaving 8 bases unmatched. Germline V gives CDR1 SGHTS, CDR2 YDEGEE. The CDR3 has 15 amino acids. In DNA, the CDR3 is TGTGCCAGCAGCGTGACAGCACAGGGGGACACTGAAGCTTTCTTT. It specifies CASSVTAQGDTEAFF.

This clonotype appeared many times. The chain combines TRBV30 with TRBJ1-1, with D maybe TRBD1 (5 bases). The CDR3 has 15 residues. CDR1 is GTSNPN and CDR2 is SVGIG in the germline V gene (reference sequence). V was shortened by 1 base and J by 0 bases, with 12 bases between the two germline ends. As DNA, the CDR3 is TGTGCCTGGAGTGCCAGTGACAGACTGAACACTGAAGCTTTCTTT. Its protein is CAWSASDRLNTEAFF.

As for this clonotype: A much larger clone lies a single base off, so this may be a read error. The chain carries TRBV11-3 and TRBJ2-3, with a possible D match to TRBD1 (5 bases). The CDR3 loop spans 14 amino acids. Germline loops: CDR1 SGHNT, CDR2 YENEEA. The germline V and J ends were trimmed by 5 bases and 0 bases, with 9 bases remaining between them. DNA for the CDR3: TGTGCCAGCAGCCGACAGATTAGCACAGATACGCAGTATTTT. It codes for CASSRQISTDTQYF.

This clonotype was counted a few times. The CDR3 reads CAWGPQNSYEQYF. CDR3 nucleotides: TGTGCCTGGGGACCTCAGAACTCCTACGAGCAGTACTTC. This rearrangement joins TRBV30 to TRBJ2-7; no clear D gene. Looked up from germline, CDR1 is GTSNPN and CDR2 is SVGIG (reference sequence). The CDR3 has 13 amino acids. V was trimmed by 5 bases and J by 0 bases, leaving 11 bases between them.

In nucleotides, the CDR3 is TGTGCCAGCAGCCCAATAGTATTGCGGAGCTCCTATAATTCACCCCTCCACTTT. The encoded protein is CASSPIVLRSSYNSPLHF. J is TRBJ1-6 and V is TRBV7-6; D unclear. V gave up 5 bases and J gave up 0 bases, with 17 bases separating them. There are 18 residues in the CDR3. Germline loops: CDR1 SGHVS, CDR2 FNYEAQ.

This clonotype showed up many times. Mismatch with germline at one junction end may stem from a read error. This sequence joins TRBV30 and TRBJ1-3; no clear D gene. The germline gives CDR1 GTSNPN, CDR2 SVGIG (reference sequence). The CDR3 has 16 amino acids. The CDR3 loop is CACSETGLSSGNTIYF. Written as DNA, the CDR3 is TGTGCCTGTAGTGAAACGGGCCTCAGCTCTGGAAACACCATATATTTT.

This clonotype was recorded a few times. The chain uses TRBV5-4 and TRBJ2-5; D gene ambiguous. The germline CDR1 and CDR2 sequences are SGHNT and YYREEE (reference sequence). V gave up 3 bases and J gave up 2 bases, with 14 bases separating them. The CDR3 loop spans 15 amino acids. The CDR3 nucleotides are TGTGCCAGCAGCTCCAGACTCCGGCGGCAAGAGACCCAGTACTTC. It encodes CASSSRLRRQETQYF.